This entry is about one T cell receptor (beta chain). Its antigen is currently unknown. V was cut by 3 bases and J by 1 base, with 10 bases left in between. The CDR3 runs to 14 residues. CDR1 SGHRS and CDR2 YFSETQ come from the germline V gene. The data stem from a study of cytomegalovirus exposure and HLA in healthy donors. Findings and limits, study-wide: In a later analysis, TCR association rates varied by HLA locus: DRB1 most, HLA-C fewest. Cytomegalovirus status was reportedly diagnosed by the classifier with high specificity and sensitivity. Across donors, presence/absence analyses took sequencing depth to be roughly uniform. Fewer N-insertions than the approximately 610-donor mean were reportedly shown by an Asian-associated ancestry cluster in a later analysis.

Primers for the PCR totalled 60 Vbeta and 13 Jbeta. TCRdb's copy holds only in-frame clones and misses some; the assay was immunoSEQ multiplex PCR. In all, the sample yields under 60,000 clones. The material sequenced was PBMCs. The receptor comes from a woman in her twenties or thirties in good health and CMV-seropositive. The V and J genes are TRBV5-1 and TRBJ2-5, with D tentatively TRBD1 (6 bases). In DNA, the CDR3 is TGCGCCAGCAGCTCCAAACAGGGCCAAGAGACCCAGTACTTC. Translating gives CASSSKQGQETQYF.